Following are 4 T cell receptor beta chains from one sample sequenced in a study of cytomegalovirus exposure and HLA in healthy donors. Method: immunoSEQ multiplex PCR; TCRdb's copy keeps in-frame clones and lacks some. This table holds 65,000 to 75,000 clones, 94% found once. Sequencing was performed on PBMCs. The receptors were gathered from a young woman in good health and CMV-seropositive.

The CDR3 DNA follows: TGCGCCAGCAGAAAGGGGGCCACCCCCTTGAACACTGAAGCTTTCTTT. Its protein product is CASRKGATPLNTEAFF. The V gene is TRBV4-1, the J gene TRBJ1-1, with 7 bases that match TRBD1. The CDR3 contains 16 residues. With V trimmed by 6 bases and J by 0 bases, 10 bases remained unmatched. Germline CDR1 MGHRA, CDR2 YSYEKL.

The rearrangement joins TRBV11-2 to TRBJ2-3; the D is unclear. Trimming stripped 1 base from V and 2 bases from J, with 10 bases between. This CDR3 comprises 15 residues. Germline values: CDR1 SGHAT, CDR2 FQNNGV. CDR3 coding DNA: TGTGCCAGCAGCTTAGCTTCAGGCCCCACAGATACGCAGTATTTT. Translation: CASSLASGPTDTQYF.

This clone was observed a single time. This sequence joins TRBV11-2 and TRBJ2-7, with TRBD1 matching 10 bases. The CDR3 contains 14 residues. Germline CDR1 is SGHAT and CDR2 is FQNNGV. V lost 8 bases, J lost 4 bases, and 8 bases stayed unmatched. The chain's CDR3 is CASGPGQGIYEQYF. CDR3 DNA: TGTGCCAGCGGACCGGGACAGGGGATTTACGAGCAGTACTTC.

In regard to this clone: An end of the junction differs from the germline gene, which may be a read error. The rearrangement uses TRBV6-6 and TRBJ2-3; perhaps TRBD1 as D (5 bases). Germline lookup yields CDR1 MNHNY and CDR2 SVGAGI (reference sequence). CDR3 length: 11 residues. The chain's CDR3 is CASRQGAMGDF. DNA for the CDR3: TGTGCCAGCAGACAAGGGGCGATGGGTGATTTT.